This T cell receptor (beta chain) derives from a study of cytomegalovirus exposure and HLA in healthy donors (dated by TCRdb to the late 2010s). Looking at the study overall: An earlier analysis of approximately 590 of the donors reported approximately 270 Gb of sequence data and roughly 100 million unique TCR beta sequences from roughly 200 million T cells. The number of donors typed differed by locus, with roughly 620-640 for A, B, C, DRB1 and DQB1, roughly 520 for DQA1, over 600 for DPA1, and about 450 for DPB1. Among about 360 genotyped donors of the cohort, an average of around 240,000 unique TCR beta nucleotide sequences were sequenced per donor, about a sixth of them non-productive. A later genetic analysis took genome-wide SNP genotypes for about 55% of the roughly 670 donors and used that subset as a discovery cohort. The study aimed to test whether cataloging public T cell receptors could reveal signatures of past pathogen exposure. Roughly 320 gigabases of sequencing data and around 85 million unique TCR sequences made up an early release that covered nearly 650 HLA-typed donors. Besides the first cohort of roughly 640 subjects, a separate validation cohort made up of 120 different subjects was used. HLA typing included class I and class II loci at four-digit resolution. Every repertoire in the discovery cohort had been generated on one and the same sequencing platform. Because of strong linkage in the cohort, five DR-DQ haplotypes were treated as single units for association and clustering. To decide whether each TCR beta V gene segment behaved as functional or pseudogenic, an earlier analysis of some 600 of the donors relied on high-throughput TCR beta sequencing. The later analysis used no new phenotypic data to find candidate immune exposures, relying instead on TCR beta sequences and their occurrence across donors. The study used immunosequencing to profile the T cell repertoires of about 670 subjects and linked those repertoires to cytomegalovirus serostatus. Of the roughly 400 genotyped donors, approximately 82% fell in the genetic ancestry cluster associated with self-reported Caucasian donors. Donor age, sex, ethnicity and CMV serostatus were compiled alongside the repertoire data. To predict cytomegalovirus infection status, the study brought together high-throughput TCR immunosequencing, statistical association of individual TCRs with disease status, and machine learning. A later analysis re-examined previously published TCR beta repertoires from over 500 donors and added high-resolution HLA genotyping to investigate patterns of TCR occurrence. The study at large found these results: At a false discovery rate of 0.05, a later analysis linked 16,951 TCR beta sequences to specific HLA alleles. While some public TCRs were present in many individuals, most TCR sequences turned up only very rarely across donors. The earlier analysis of nearly 600 of the donors excluded some 15 rarely observed V segments, including chromosome 9 orphons, because counts were too low. A further reported finding was that TCR beta sequences accurately predicted the HLA-A and HLA-B alleles for most subjects in the first cohort. Because HLA typing was missing for some donors at each locus, association tests included only the typed subset. Broadly in line with IMGT annotations, most TCR beta V segments showed up in productive rearrangements about 90% or about 30% of the time in an earlier analysis of some 590 of the donors. According to a later genetic analysis, donors in an Asian-associated ancestry cluster had fewer N-insertions in productive TCRs than the approximately 610-donor mean. In a later analysis, HLA-associated TCR beta chains were found to be more clonally expanded and to have lower generation probabilities than equally common non-associated chains. In a later analysis, several top co-occurrence clusters were reported to appear linked to parvovirus B19, influenza, CMV and Epstein-Barr virus. Sequencing depth was assumed to be roughly uniform across donors in the presence/absence analyses, though that assumption may not hold. Linkage disequilibrium might explain the correlated functional status among segregating V segments, but an unknown experimental factor could not be excluded. According to a later analysis, most CMV-associated TCR beta chains appeared to be HLA-restricted, and the HLA associations seemed to be driven largely by CMV exposure. According to the authors, the approach could potentially be generalized to other disease states and immunological phenotypes. A group of highly shared sequence variants was considered likely to be a technical artifact of the sequencing pipeline. The only immune exposure information available for the cohort was CMV serostatus. The study gave a list of 150 to 200 TCR beta chains associated with cytomegalovirus. The cohort was sequenced for TCR beta chains only, and without alpha or paired-chain data the features that could be detected were limited. In vitro tests confirmed that a few of the cytomegalovirus-associated TCR beta chains recognize cytomegalovirus antigens. According to a later analysis, TCR association rates differed among HLA loci, with DRB1 alleles showing the most associated TCRs and HLA-C alleles showing the fewest. Some IMGT-functional V segments, including TRBV6-2 and TRBV6-3, could not be distinguished by the 87-base-pair reads and were therefore excluded. A later genetic analysis associated a missense DCLRE1C variant with V-gene and J-gene trimming of TCR beta chains, and an independent cohort replicated the association. Cytomegalovirus status was reported to be diagnosed by the classifier with high specificity and sensitivity in both the original and validation cohorts. When HLA alleles, especially DR and DQ, strongly co-occurred, attributing TCR associations to individual alleles was difficult.

In total, 666 healthy bone marrow donors made up the cohort. All cohort members were sampled while nominally healthy, although unrecorded immune exposures were likely present. The donor was CMV seropositive and was included in the group of approximately 310 seropositive cohort members. A peripheral blood sample was provided by each donor, and peripheral blood mononuclear cells were used for TCR beta sequencing. Genomic DNA extraction from the blood cell samples was performed with the Qiagen DNeasy Blood Extraction Kit. There are a few counts of this clone. Its antigen target is currently unknown. It has no much larger one-base neighbor in the sample; base qualities were not kept. Based on the germline V gene, the CDR1 and CDR2 sequences are LGHNA and YSLEER. Relative to germline, V is missing 4 bases and J is missing 6 bases, with 4 bases of the junction outside any gene match. From cysteine to phenylalanine, the CDR3 is 14 amino acids long. Only the CDR3 region is kept as DNA, spanning 42 bases read in frame from base 1.

Library creation used the immunoSEQ multiplex PCR assay. A mixture of 60 forward primers for TCR Vbeta segments and 13 reverse primers for TCR Jbeta segments was used in the multiplex PCR. Amplification of the CDR3 region of rearranged TCR beta genes was performed with a multiplex PCR assay on genomic DNA. The Illumina HiSeq System was used to sequence the amplified TCR beta libraries as 87-base-pair reads. From the authors' description of their analysis: A later analysis counted 75 million to 100 million unique TCR beta chains across the 500 to 850 repertoires, and around 9.9 million of these chains were shared by at least two donors. To remove PCR and sequencing errors, raw reads were error-corrected and collapsed into unique sequences using a nearest-neighbor algorithm that merged closely related sequences. V, D and J gene segments were assigned by aligning CDR3 sequences to IMGT reference sequences. Each retained sequence needed at least a six-nucleotide match to both a V gene segment and a J gene segment. A rearrangement counted as productive if the CDR3 had no stop codons and remained in frame with V and J, and every other rearrangement counted as non-productive. CDR3 was defined by IMGT convention, running from the second conserved V-encoded cysteine to the conserved J-encoded phenylalanine. The earlier analysis of about 590 of the donors excluded sequences that lacked an unambiguous match to a single V gene segment. An earlier analysis of approximately 590 of the donors called V segments functional above 56.7% productive rearrangements and segregating when the between-donor standard deviation exceeded 5%. To diagnose cytomegalovirus status from the catalog of TCR beta chain sequences, a statistical classification framework was built. In a later analysis, TCR nucleotide sequences were compared against IMGT/GENE-DB human TR gene sequences so that V and J genes could be assigned. A later analysis assigned CDR3 sequences and most-parsimonious VDJ recombination scenarios with the TCRdist pipeline. In a later analysis, each TCR beta chain was defined by its CDR3 amino acid sequence together with its V-gene family, and reads without a unique V-gene family were excluded. To address suspected cross-contamination and a sequencing artifact, a later analysis removed several hundred highly shared, low-generation-probability nucleotide sequences. A later analysis calculated a clonal expansion index for each public chain from normalized within-repertoire ranks of inferred template counts. A later analysis computed generation probabilities with a VDJ recombination model fitted to out-of-frame rearrangements, and checked the results against IGoR. Hypergeometric tests were used in a later analysis to score TCR-TCR, TCR-HLA and TCR-CMV co-occurrence, with a repertoire-size bias correction applied to the TCR pairs. A later analysis estimated false discovery rates by permuting HLA or CMV assignments 20 times. A later analysis grouped co-occurring TCRs with DBSCAN, adding TCRdist sequence similarity when clustering within HLA-allele-positive subsets. Co-occurrence clustering excluded repertoires with fewer than 30,000 or more than 120,000 public chains, plus five with anomalous nucleotide sharing. Drawn from immuneACCESS, this table holds only the in-frame rearrangements with V and J called that TCRdb kept. Clones are partly lost; checked studies trace under half to an unresolved V gene and leave the rest unexplained. V and J calls and clone size come straight from that table; D and trimming were deduced from the DNA. The sample includes fewer than 250,000 clones, with about 69% observed a single time. The ten biggest clones cover more than 4.5% of the sample.

The clonotype originates from a man aged 25-40 years in good health and CMV-seropositive. The sequence joins TRBV4-3 to TRBJ1-4; the central 8 bases match TRBD1. Sequencing was done on a sample of PBMCs. The nucleotide sequence reads as follows: TGCGCCAGCAGCCGACAGGACAGGGATGAAAAACTGTTTTTT. It is translated as CASSRQDRDEKLFF.